This T cell receptor beta chain was captured in a study of cytomegalovirus exposure and HLA in healthy donors. In the study overall: It was reported in a later analysis that the 120 validation repertoires used the same platform as the 666 first-cohort repertoires.

Study-wide results and limits: According to a later analysis, TCR clusters from the first cohort tended to co-occur in the 110 or so validation repertoires. The investigators catalogued 150 or so TCR beta chains as cytomegalovirus-associated. In vitro confirmation showed three CMV-associated chains to be CMV antigen specific.

Libraries were prepared by immunoSEQ multiplex PCR; TCRdb keeps only in-frame clonotypes and omits some of them. The sample lists about 180,000 clones, less than 85% occurring once. Comment on this clone: Its antigen is unknown.

Looked up from germline, CDR1 is MRHNA and CDR2 is SNTAGT. The V and J ends lost 10 bases and 7 bases respectively, with 23 bases between them. This CDR3 has 15 residues. The sequenced sample consisted of PBMCs. The sequence came from a young man in good health and CMV-seropositive. This chain joins TRBV6-4 and TRBJ2-1, with D possibly matching TRBD2 (6 bases). CDR3: CATSPPEGEGNEQFF. CDR3 coding DNA: TGTGCCACCAGCCCCCCGGAGGGCGAAGGGAATGAGCAGTTCTTC.